This TCR beta chain emerged from a study of identical twins (dated by TCRdb to between 2015 and 2016). At the level of the whole study: To test whether fetal clonotypes persist, the study used deep sequencing on TCR alpha and beta repertoires from monozygotic twins, unrelated adults of various ages, and cord blood. To rule out contamination, replicate twin experiments were performed at different times with different library preparation protocols.

Only healthy Caucasian donors were included. Three unrelated non-twin adults were additionally sequenced: a male aged 18 to 29, a male aged 50 to 59 and a female aged 50 to 59. Using Miltenyi CD45RO+ enrichment and human naive T-cell isolation kits, memory (CD45RO+) and naive T cells were isolated from PBMC. Its CDR3 holds 13 amino acids, cysteine through phenylalanine. The retained sequence is limited to the CDR3, 39 bases, with the frame set at the first base. At the junction V is shortened by 1 base and J by 3 bases, with 7 bases in between. The germline V gene specifies SGHTA as CDR1 and FQGNSA as CDR2. Receptor amplification or capture employed 5' RACE. The sequencer was an Illumina HiSeq 2000. Template switching added a universal primer binding site, and the final cDNA carried a unique molecular identifier that allowed TCR cDNA molecules to be counted accurately. Specific primers in the conserved constant-segment region were used to synthesize first-strand cDNA for the TCR alpha and beta chains. Each cDNA library was double barcoded, with a SMART-Mk sample barcode plus Illumina barcodes, to control for contamination. Two successive PCR steps introduced TruSeq adapter sequences along with Illumina sample barcodes. Sequencing of the TCR alpha and beta cDNA libraries was done on the Illumina HiSeq platform using custom primers. The paper's data handling went like this. Raw reads were processed with MiGEC to extract unique molecular identifiers, and MiXCR was used to determine CDR3 positions. Recombination models were inferred per individual with the repgenHMM and IGoR tools using an EM algorithm. Shared clonotype analysis was performed with the tcR package in R, normalizing sharing by the product of cloneset sizes. Out-of-frame nonproductive sequences were analyzed to study raw recombination free of thymic and clonal selection effects. TCRdb itself trimmed the public reads at Q25 with fastp, ran MiXCR and retained productive beta chains. Rows are unified per CDR3 protein, each entry keeping the most common DNA and genes. TCRdb, not the authors, supplied the V and J calls. In all, the sample holds approximately 410,000 distinct CDR3 sequences, and less than 20% of those were seen once. The leading ten clones occupy roughly an eighth of the sample.

Study-level results and caveats: Abundant cord blood beta clonotypes had fewer insertions, young adult naive repertoires showed a similar but weaker trend, and memory repertoires showed no such trend. In monozygotic twins, recombination models systematically underestimated out-of-frame TCR alpha sharing, but the models matched the sharing seen between unrelated individuals. In beta out-of-frame sequences, excess twin sharing was weaker, because having fewer shared sequences lowered the signal-to-noise ratio. Because the same donors could not be followed over many years, the conclusions depended on cross-sectional statistical analysis. Zero-insertion analyses could be partly confounded by invariant T cells such as MAIT and iNKT, though diverse VJ usage argued against such confounding for most clonotypes. Out-of-frame TCR alpha sequences shared between twins showed an excess of low generation-probability sequences compared with coincidental sharing between unrelated individuals.

Comments on this clonotype: The antigen it binds to is not known. Base qualities are not provided; no much larger clone lies one nucleotide away.

Sequencing used naive T cells sorted from blood. The cell subset or site label on this specimen signifies: cells isolated with a human naive T-cell isolation kit. The chain was built from TRBV7-2 and TRBJ2-7; the D segment cannot be called with confidence. This TCR came from a man aged 45-65 years in good health. The CDR3: CASSLGSDYEQYF. Here is the DNA: TGTGCCAGCAGCTTAGGGTCGGACTACGAGCAGTACTTC.